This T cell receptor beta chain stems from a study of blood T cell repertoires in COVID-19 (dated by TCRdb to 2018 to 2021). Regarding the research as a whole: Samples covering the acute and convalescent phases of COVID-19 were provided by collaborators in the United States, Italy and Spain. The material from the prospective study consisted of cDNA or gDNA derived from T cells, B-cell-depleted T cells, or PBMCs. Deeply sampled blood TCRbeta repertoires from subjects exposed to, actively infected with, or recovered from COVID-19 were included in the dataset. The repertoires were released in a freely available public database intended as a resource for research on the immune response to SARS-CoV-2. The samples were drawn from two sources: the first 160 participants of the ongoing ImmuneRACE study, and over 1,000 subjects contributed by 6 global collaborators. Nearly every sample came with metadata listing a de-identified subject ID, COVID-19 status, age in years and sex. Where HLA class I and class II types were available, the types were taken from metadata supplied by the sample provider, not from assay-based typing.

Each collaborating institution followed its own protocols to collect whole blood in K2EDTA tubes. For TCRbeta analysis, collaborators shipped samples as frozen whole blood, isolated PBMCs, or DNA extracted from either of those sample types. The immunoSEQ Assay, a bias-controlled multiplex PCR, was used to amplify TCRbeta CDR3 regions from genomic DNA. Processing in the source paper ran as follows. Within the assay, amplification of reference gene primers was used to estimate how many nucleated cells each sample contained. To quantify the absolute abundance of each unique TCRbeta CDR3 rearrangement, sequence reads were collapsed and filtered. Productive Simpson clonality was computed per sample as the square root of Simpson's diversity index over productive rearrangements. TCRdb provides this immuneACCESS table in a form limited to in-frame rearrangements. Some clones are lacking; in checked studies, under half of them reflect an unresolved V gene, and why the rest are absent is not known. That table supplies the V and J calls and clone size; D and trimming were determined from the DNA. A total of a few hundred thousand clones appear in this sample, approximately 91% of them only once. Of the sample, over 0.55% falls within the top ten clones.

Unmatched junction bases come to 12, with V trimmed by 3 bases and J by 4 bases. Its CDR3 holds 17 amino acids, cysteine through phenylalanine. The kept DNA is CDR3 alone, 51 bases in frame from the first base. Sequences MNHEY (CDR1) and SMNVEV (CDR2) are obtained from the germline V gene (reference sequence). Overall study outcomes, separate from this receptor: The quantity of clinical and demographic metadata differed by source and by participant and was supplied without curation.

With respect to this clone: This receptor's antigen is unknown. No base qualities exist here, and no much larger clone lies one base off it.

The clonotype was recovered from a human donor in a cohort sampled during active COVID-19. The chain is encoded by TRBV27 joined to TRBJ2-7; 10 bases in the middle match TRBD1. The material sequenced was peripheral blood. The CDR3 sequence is CASSFLTNGQGDYEQYF. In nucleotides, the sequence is TGTGCCAGCAGTTTTCTCACCAATGGACAGGGGGATTACGAGCAGTACTTC.